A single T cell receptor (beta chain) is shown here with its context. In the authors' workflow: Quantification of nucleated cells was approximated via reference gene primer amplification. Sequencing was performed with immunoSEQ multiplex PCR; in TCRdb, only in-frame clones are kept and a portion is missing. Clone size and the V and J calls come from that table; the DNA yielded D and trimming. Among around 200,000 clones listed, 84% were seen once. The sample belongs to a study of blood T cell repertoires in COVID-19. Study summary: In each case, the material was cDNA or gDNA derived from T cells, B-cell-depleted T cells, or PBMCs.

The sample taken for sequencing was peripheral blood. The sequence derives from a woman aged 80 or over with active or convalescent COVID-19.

CDR3 in amino acids: CARDRAKKFYGYTF. CDR3 DNA: TGTGCCAGAGACAGGGCTAAGAAATTCTATGGCTACACCTTC. The chain has TRBV6-4 and TRBJ1-2; 7 nucleotides align to TRBD1. The germline gives CDR1 MRHNA, CDR2 SNTAGT. There are 14 residues in the CDR3. V lost 9 bases, J lost 4 bases, and 11 bases stayed unmatched.